One and the same sample provided the 25 T cell receptor beta chains below, sequenced in a study of shared clonotypes between healthy human individuals. CD8 cells regarded as naive lacked CD45RO, were positively chosen for CCR7, and omitted terminally differentiated effector memory CD45RA+ cells. Sequencing used immunoSEQ multiplex PCR; TCRdb keeps in-frame clones, though not all of them. The sample carries over 2 million clones, approximately 94% recorded once. The sequenced material came from naive CD8+ T cells sorted from blood. The receptors derive from a man aged 18 to 29 in good health.

V usage is TRBV27 and J usage is TRBJ2-1; D might be TRBD1 (5 bases). Per the germline V gene, CDR1 is MNHEY and CDR2 is SMNVEV (reference sequence). V was cut by 1 base and J by 3 bases, with 10 bases left in between. The CDR3 consists of 15 residues. The CDR3 DNA follows: TGTGCCAGCAGTTTATTCGCCAGGGACTACAATGAGCAGTTCTTC. This translates into CASSLFARDYNEQFF.

This clone was picked up one time. This chain connects TRBV27 to TRBJ2-1; 7 nucleotides agree with TRBD2. The CDR3 has 16 amino acids. CDR1 is MNHEY and CDR2 is SMNVEV in the germline V gene (reference sequence). The J segment lost 7 bases and the V segment lost 6 bases, leaving 15 bases of the junction unmatched. CDR3 region: CASSRGLWGAGNEQFF. CDR3 DNA: TGTGCCAGCAGCCGAGGTCTGTGGGGAGCGGGGAATGAGCAGTTCTTC.

The chain couples TRBV5-6 to TRBJ1-1; D is perhaps TRBD1 (6 bases). This CDR3 contains 15 residues. V dropped 4 bases and J dropped 0 bases, with 13 bases sitting between them. From germline, CDR1 is SGHDT and CDR2 YYEEEE. The CDR3 reads CASSLITGLNTEAFF. CDR3 nucleotides: TGTGCCAGCAGCCTAATAACAGGGTTGAACACTGAAGCTTTCTTT. The full variable domain, rest sourced from reference TRBV5-6 and TRBJ1-1, is DAGVTQSPTHLIKTRGQQVTLRCSPKSGHDTVSWYQQALGQGPQFIFQYYEEEERQRGNFPDRFSGHQFPNYSSELNVNALLLGDSALYLCASSLITGLNTEAFFGQGTRLTVV.

This chain links TRBV16 with TRBJ1-4; D remains ambiguous. The V end lost 2 bases, the J end lost 5 bases, and 0 bases lay between the germline ends. Germline CDR1 reads KGHSY; CDR2 reads FQNENV. The CDR3 is 11 amino acids. The CDR3 protein is CASSQNEKLFF. In DNA, the CDR3 is TGTGCCAGCAGCCAAAATGAAAAACTGTTTTTT.

The CDR3: CASSEVRPVYNSPLHF. The CDR3 DNA sequence: TGTGCCAGCAGTGAGGTCCGGCCCGTCTATAATTCACCCCTCCACTTT. The V call is TRBV2, the J call TRBJ1-6; D not certain. Germline CDR1 reads SNHLY; CDR2 reads FYNNEI. V was cut by 3 bases and J by 3 bases, with 12 bases left in between. The CDR3 sequence is 16 residues long.

This sequence joins TRBV27 and TRBJ1-2; D gene unclear. Germline CDR1 MNHEY, CDR2 SMNVEV (reference sequence). V lost 2 bases and J 4 bases, leaving 11 bases between the germline ends. This CDR3 spans 14 amino acids. The CDR3: CASSLTTSSYGYTF. CDR3 coding DNA: TGTGCCAGCAGTTTAACGACATCGAGCTATGGCTACACCTTC.

The chain joins TRBV27 to TRBJ2-7; D unresolved. The CDR3 has 15 amino acids. Germline values: CDR1 MNHEY, CDR2 SMNVEV (reference sequence). Trimming removed 3 bases from V and 0 bases from J, with 12 bases in between. CDR3 sequence: CASSFSAGTSYEQYF. For the CDR3, the DNA is TGTGCCAGCAGTTTTTCCGCCGGAACCTCCTACGAGCAGTACTTC.

The V and J genes are TRBV11-2 and TRBJ2-7, with TRBD1 matching 8 bases. This CDR3 is built from 15 residues. In germline, CDR1 is SGHAT, CDR2 FQNNGV. V lost 1 base, J lost 4 bases, and 6 bases stayed unmatched. CDR3 nucleotide sequence: TGTGCCAGCAGCTTAGCCCCAGGGGGCCCTTACGAGCAGTACTTC. Residues: CASSLAPGGPYEQYF.

The chain joins TRBV5-3 to TRBJ1-1; D is perhaps TRBD1 (5 bases). TRBV5-3 is an ORF; its function is uncertain. CDR3 length: 12 amino acids. The germline V and J ends were trimmed by 4 bases and 1 base, with 5 bases remaining between them. The CDR3 region has the DNA TGTGCCAGAAGCACAGGGAACACTGAAGCTTTCTTT. Encoded protein: CARSTGNTEAFF.

The chain has TRBV29-1 and TRBJ2-1, with 9 bases matching TRBD1. This CDR3 is built from 15 residues. V lost 7 bases and J lost 9; bases outside the gene matches: 16. Germline V gene sequence: CDR1 SQVTM, CDR2 ANQGSEA. Here the CDR3 reads CSARLGDRATGEQFF. The CDR3 bases are TGCAGCGCCCGCCTGGGGGACAGGGCGACAGGTGAGCAGTTCTTC.

The V gene is TRBV7-9, the J gene TRBJ1-2, with 8 nucleotides matching TRBD1. The V gene end was trimmed by 1 base and the J gene end by 4 bases; junction bases not matched to a gene: 11. The CDR3 runs 17 residues. Looked up from germline, CDR1 is SEHNR and CDR2 is FQNEAQ (reference sequence). The CDR3 DNA sequence: TGTGCCAGCAGCTTAGGCAGGGGGCGTACTGGTCCCTATGGCTACACCTTC. This encodes CASSLGRGRTGPYGYTF.

V usage is TRBV9 and J usage is TRBJ2-5; 12 nucleotides agree with TRBD1. Germline CDR1 reads SGDLS; CDR2 reads YYNGEE. After removal of 3 bases from V and 5 bases from J, the junction contained 5 bases not matched to a gene. There are 15 residues in the CDR3. The CDR3 DNA reads as TGTGCCAGCAGCGCCGGGACAGGGGGCGCGGAGACCCAGTACTTC. It translates to CASSAGTGGAETQYF.

The chain combines TRBV9 with TRBJ2-7; 7 positions match TRBD2. CDR1 SGDLS and CDR2 YYNGEE come from the germline V gene. V lost 0 bases and J lost 4; bases outside the gene matches: 7. The CDR3 is made up of 15 amino acids. CDR3 DNA: TGTGCCAGCAGCGTAGTTCCTAGCGGAAGTTACGAGCAGTACTTC. Translation gives CASSVVPSGSYEQYF.

This chain connects TRBV7-9 to TRBJ2-1; 7 nucleotides align to TRBD1. The CDR3 runs 15 residues. Trimming took 4 bases from V and 7 from J; bases not matched to a gene: 10. CDR1 and CDR2 from the germline V gene are SEHNR and FQNEAQ (reference sequence). The CDR3 nucleotides are TGTGCCAGCAGCTCCCTTGACAGGGTTACAAATGAGCAGTTCTTC. Protein: CASSSLDRVTNEQFF.

The chain has TRBV2 and TRBJ2-7, with TRBD1 matching over 7 bases. Germline lookup yields CDR1 SNHLY and CDR2 FYNNEI. The ends lost 2 bases at V and 7 bases at J; junction bases unmatched: 8. This CDR3 comprises 14 residues. CDR3 sequence reads: CASSEHPGGGEQYF. The CDR3 coding sequence is TGTGCCAGCAGTGAACATCCAGGGGGTGGAGAGCAGTACTTC.

The chain has TRBV4-1 and TRBJ2-7, with 8 bases fitting TRBD2. V shed 1 base, J shed 5 bases, and the junction held 7 bases outside the gene matches. The CDR3 covers 15 residues. The V gene's germline CDR1 is MGHRA and CDR2 YSYEKL. The CDR3, as DNA: TGCGCCAGCAGCCAAGTTGGGACTAGTCTCCACGAGCAGTACTTC. Its translation: CASSQVGTSLHEQYF.

The rearrangement joins TRBV7-6 to TRBJ2-7, with D perhaps TRBD2 (6 bases). The germline CDR1 and CDR2 sequences are SGHVS and FNYEAQ. The CDR3 has 17 amino acids. The V gene lost 3 bases and the J gene lost 0 bases, with 18 bases spanning the gap. The CDR3 protein is CASSFTMAGSGSYEQYF. The CDR3 DNA reads as TGTGCCAGCAGCTTTACCATGGCGGGGAGCGGCTCCTACGAGCAGTACTTC.

The CDR3 loop reads CSVRDPAQDYGYTF. CDR3 DNA: TGCAGCGTTAGGGACCCCGCCCAGGACTATGGCTACACCTTC. The chain combines TRBV29-1 with TRBJ1-2; perhaps TRBD1 as D (5 bases). The germline V gene encodes CDR1 SQVTM and CDR2 ANQGSEA. Deletions cut 5 bases from V and 3 bases from J, with 16 bases between. The CDR3 sequence is 14 residues long.

The V and J genes are TRBV6-6 and TRBJ2-7; TRBD2 matches 12 bases. Germline trimming cut 5 bases from V and 2 bases from J; bases unmatched to any gene: 4. The CDR3 spans 15 residues. CDR1 is MNHNY and CDR2 is SVGAGI in the germline V gene (reference sequence). The CDR3 DNA reads as TGTGCCAGCAGTAACGGACTAGCGGGAACCTACGAGCAGTACTTC. This sequence encodes CASSNGLAGTYEQYF.

The gene calls are TRBV6-6 and TRBJ2-7, with 9 nucleotides matching TRBD2. CDR3 length: 16 amino acids. Losses at the gene ends were 7 bases for V and 2 bases for J; bases not matched to a gene: 12. CDR1 is MNHNY and CDR2 is SVGAGI in the germline V gene (reference sequence). The CDR3 loop is CASKEVRGGSAYEQYF. CDR3 bases: TGTGCCAGCAAAGAGGTGCGGGGGGGCTCCGCCTACGAGCAGTACTTC.

The genes are TRBV25-1 and TRBJ2-1; no definite D call. Trimming took 8 bases from V and 5 from J, leaving 13 bases between them. CDR3 length: 13 residues. CDR1 is MGHDK, CDR2 SYGVNS, per germline. In nucleotides, the CDR3 is TGTGCCAGCGACGACGGGCTTAACAATGAGCAGTTCTTC. This translates into CASDDGLNNEQFF.

The chain carries TRBV6-5 and TRBJ2-7, with 8 bases lining up with TRBD1. CDR3 size: 15 residues. From germline, CDR1 is MNHEY and CDR2 SVGAGI. V was clipped by 6 bases and J by 2 bases; unmatched bases: 9. The CDR3 bases are TGTGCCAGCAGCCCAAGACAGGGGATAACCTACGAGCAGTACTTC. It specifies CASSPRQGITYEQYF.

To note about this clone: The same CDR3 can be traced to other DNA sequences in this sample. The CDR3 reads CASSLTGGTEAFF. In DNA, the CDR3 is TGTGCCAGCAGTTTAACGGGGGGGACTGAAGCTTTCTTT. This sequence joins TRBV27 and TRBJ1-1, with D possibly matching TRBD1 (5 bases). The V and J ends lost 2 bases and 5 bases respectively, with 9 bases between them. The CDR3 totals 13 residues. CDR1 and CDR2 (germline): MNHEY, SMNVEV (reference sequence).

This chain uses TRBV20-1 with TRBJ1-2; D is undetermined. V lost 1 base and J 10 bases, leaving 7 bases between the germline ends. This CDR3 spans 10 amino acids. CDR1 DFQATT and CDR2 SNEGSKA come from the germline V gene (reference sequence). This CDR3 is CSARGLLYTF. CDR3 nucleotide sequence: TGCAGTGCTAGAGGTCTTCTCTACACCTTC.

A single count supports this clone. The V and J genes are TRBV7-9 and TRBJ1-1; a possible D gene is TRBD1 (5 bases). Trimming removed 5 bases at V and 1 base at J, with 20 bases between. Looked up from germline, CDR1 is SEHNR and CDR2 is FQNEAQ (reference sequence). The CDR3 covers 17 residues. The DNA for the CDR3 is TGTGCCAGCAGCGCTACCCCGGGACTTATATCGAACACTGAAGCTTTCTTT. Translated, it gives CASSATPGLISNTEAFF. Together with reference TRBV7-9 and TRBJ1-1, the CDR3 gives the full variable domain: DTGVSQNPRHKITKRGQNVTFRCDPISEHNRLYWYRQTLGQGPEFLTYFQNEAQLEKSRLLSDRFSAERPKGSFSTLEIQRTEQGDSAMYLCASSATPGLISNTEAFFGQGTRLTVV.